The 21 T cell receptor beta chains below all came from one sample that was sequenced in a study of T cell responses to AZD1222 COVID-19 vaccine. Here immunoSEQ multiplex PCR was the method, and the copy in TCRdb shows in-frame clones only, minus some. The repertoire consists of around 100,000 clones, with around nine tenths occurring once and the leading ten covering over 15%. The material was peripheral blood, obtained on day 0 of AZD1222 vaccination. The receptors shown here come from an adult in good health.

The V gene is TRBV24-1, the J gene TRBJ1-5; D possibly corresponds to TRBD1 (5 bases). The V end lost 2 bases, the J end lost 5 bases, and 15 bases lay between the germline ends. CDR1 and CDR2 from the germline V gene are KGHDR and SFDVKD. CDR3 length: 16 residues. CDR3 region: CATSDSTVPRDQPQHF. In nucleotides, the CDR3 is TGTGCCACCAGTGATTCGACAGTCCCCAGGGATCAGCCCCAGCATTTT.

V is TRBV4-1 and J is TRBJ1-4, with D perhaps TRBD1 (6 bases). Germline lookup yields CDR1 MGHRA and CDR2 YSYEKL. CDR3 size: 14 residues. V shed 4 bases and J shed 6 bases, with 12 bases lying between them. This CDR3 reads CASSPYHRDEKLFF. In nucleotides, the CDR3 is TGCGCCAGCAGCCCCTACCACAGGGATGAAAAACTGTTTTTT.

The chain links TRBV27 to TRBJ1-2, with 7 nucleotides matching TRBD1. This CDR3 has 13 amino acids. Trimming took 6 bases from V and 8 from J; bases not matched to a gene: 9. Germline-derived CDR1 and CDR2 are MNHEY and SMNVEV (reference sequence). CDR3 region: CASSPRGAEGYTF. DNA for the CDR3: TGTGCCAGCAGCCCCAGGGGGGCGGAAGGCTACACCTTC.

The chain employs TRBV5-6 and TRBJ1-3, with D uncertain. Germline CDR1 reads SGHDT; CDR2 reads YYEEEE. V was cut by 4 bases and J by 2 bases, with 7 bases left in between. The CDR3 sequence is 13 residues long. CDR3: CASSPVPGNTIYF. The CDR3 region has the DNA TGTGCCAGCAGCCCAGTCCCTGGAAACACCATATATTTT.

The V and J genes are TRBV9 and TRBJ2-7, with D unresolved. The CDR3 contains 16 residues. The V gene's germline CDR1 is SGDLS and CDR2 YYNGEE. V gave up 0 bases and J gave up 0 bases, with 13 bases separating them. CDR3 DNA sequence: TGTGCCAGCAGCGTAGAATCAGGCGATAGCTCCTACGAGCAGTACTTC. The encoded protein is CASSVESGDSSYEQYF. Full variable domain (missing parts from reference TRBV9 and TRBJ2-7): DSGVTQTPKHLITATGQRVTLRCSPRSGDLSVYWYQQSLDQGLQFLIQYYNGEERAKGNILERFSAQQFPDLHSELNLSSLELGDSALYFCASSVESGDSSYEQYFGPGTRLTVT.

The rearrangement joins TRBV28 to TRBJ1-6; TRBD1 is a possible D gene (6 bases). The V and J ends lost 6 bases and 7 bases respectively, with 19 bases between them. CDR3 length equals 16 residues. CDR1 is MDHEN and CDR2 is SYDVKM in the germline V gene. The CDR3 protein is CASSLGPGALNSPLHF. The CDR3 bases are TGTGCCAGCAGCTTGGGGCCGGGGGCTCTAAATTCACCCCTCCACTTT.

The chain combines TRBV18 with TRBJ1-2; no clear D. The V gene's germline CDR1 is KGHSH and CDR2 LQKENI. The V end lost 3 bases, the J end lost 4 bases, and 15 bases lay between the germline ends. The CDR3 length is 15 residues. The CDR3 region is CASSPPGVGVYGYTF. The DNA for the CDR3 is TGTGCCAGCTCACCTCCGGGAGTCGGGGTCTATGGCTACACCTTC.

The chain couples TRBV6-2 or TRBV6-3 to TRBJ2-7; 9 bases map to TRBD1. The germline V gene has CDR1 MNHEY and CDR2 SVGEGT. V trimming: 4 bases; J trimming: 6 bases; junction bases outside the gene matches: 10. The CDR3 has 15 amino acids. The DNA for the CDR3 is TGTGCCAGCAGTTTACCGGGGACAGGGTCGTCCGAGCAGTACTTC. Its translation: CASSLPGTGSSEQYF.

The V gene is TRBV4-1, the J gene TRBJ2-7; D might be TRBD1 (6 bases). CDR3 length: 15 amino acids. V lost 4 bases, J lost 2 bases, and 15 bases lay in between. The V gene's germline CDR1 is MGHRA and CDR2 YSYEKL. Here the CDR3 reads CASSPEGGFPYEQYF. CDR3 sequence (DNA): TGCGCCAGCAGCCCCGAAGGGGGATTCCCCTACGAGCAGTACTTC.

The V call is TRBV5-1, the J call TRBJ1-1, with 12 bases identical to TRBD1. V dropped 3 bases and J dropped 4; count of bases not matched to a gene: 4. Germline V gene data show CDR1 as SGHRS and CDR2 as YFSETQ. The CDR3 runs 15 residues. CDR3 nucleotide sequence: TGCGCCAGCAGCTGGGGGACAGGGGGCGTCACTGAAGCTTTCTTT. Translating it yields CASSWGTGGVTEAFF.

The chain recombines TRBV2 with TRBJ2-5; TRBD1 agrees at 8 bases. Trimming cost V 5 bases and J 5 bases; bases outside gene matches: 13. CDR3 length equals 16 residues. Germline CDR1 SNHLY, CDR2 FYNNEI. DNA for the CDR3: TGTGCCAGCAGTTCCGGACAGGGCAACTGGAGGGAGACCCAGTACTTC. Translation: CASSSGQGNWRETQYF.

The genes are TRBV7-9 and TRBJ1-2; D remains ambiguous. CDR1 and CDR2 (germline): SEHNR, FQNEAQ (reference sequence). The CDR3 is made up of 15 amino acids. V dropped 1 base and J dropped 3 bases, with 12 bases sitting between them. In DNA, the CDR3 is TGTGCCAGCAGCTTAGTGGCGACGTCGGACTATGGCTACACCTTC. It codes for CASSLVATSDYGYTF. Together with reference TRBV7-9 and TRBJ1-2, the CDR3 gives the full variable domain: DTGVSQNPRHKITKRGQNVTFRCDPISEHNRLYWYRQTLGQGPEFLTYFQNEAQLEKSRLLSDRFSAERPKGSFSTLEIQRTEQGDSAMYLCASSLVATSDYGYTFGSGTRLTVV.

The chain uses TRBV6-2 or TRBV6-3 and TRBJ1-5; 10 nucleotides match TRBD1. The CDR3 extends over 20 amino acids. Unmatched junction bases numbered 15, after V lost 2 bases and J lost 2 bases. Germline V gene data show CDR1 as MNHEY and CDR2 as SVGEGT. CDR3 nucleotides: TGTGCCAGCAGTTACCCGACAGGGGGCTCTGGTCCCCGGGGCAATCAGCCCCAGCATTTT. Amino acids: CASSYPTGGSGPRGNQPQHF.

CDR3 sequence: CASSPDREGGYTF. Written as DNA, the CDR3 is TGTGCCAGCAGCCCCGACAGGGAGGGAGGCTACACCTTC. This sequence joins TRBV12-3 or TRBV12-4 and TRBJ1-2; 7 bases line up with TRBD1. J gave up 8 bases and V 6 bases, and 9 bases lay outside the gene matches. This CDR3 comprises 13 residues.

The V call is TRBV11-2, the J call TRBJ2-7, with 8 bases fitting TRBD1. Germline loops: CDR1 SGHAT, CDR2 FQNNGV. The CDR3 is 15 amino acids. Trimming at V came to 5 bases and at J to 3 bases, leaving 9 bases not matched to a gene. CDR3 sequence reads: CASSVNRGTVYEQYF. In DNA form, the CDR3 reads TGTGCCAGCAGCGTCAACAGGGGGACCGTCTACGAGCAGTACTTC.

This chain joins TRBV27 and TRBJ1-1, with 7 bases that match TRBD1. J was trimmed by 0 bases and V by 6 bases; bases with no gene match: 4. The CDR3 runs 14 residues. Germline V gives CDR1 MNHEY, CDR2 SMNVEV (reference sequence). The CDR3 DNA reads TGTGCCAGCAGGGAGACAGGGTTGAACACTGAAGCTTTCTTT. Translation: CASRETGLNTEAFF.

J is TRBJ2-3 and V is TRBV7-3; D is uncertain. Per germline, CDR1 SGHTA and CDR2 FQGTGA. V lost 3 bases and J 7 bases, leaving 11 bases between the germline ends. The CDR3 has 13 residues. This CDR3 reads CASSLASQNTQYF. The CDR3 nucleotides are TGTGCCAGCAGCTTGGCGTCCCAAAATACGCAGTATTTT.

The V and J genes are TRBV7-2 and TRBJ1-2; 7 bases are shared with TRBD1. Unmatched junction bases numbered 8, after V lost 6 bases and J lost 4 bases. CDR1 is SGHTA, CDR2 FQGNSA, per germline. This CDR3 comprises 14 residues. The CDR3, as DNA: TGTGCCAGCAGGCGTCAGGGGGTCGGCTATGGCTACACCTTC. Translated: CASRRQGVGYGYTF.

This chain links TRBV14 with TRBJ1-4; tentatively, D is TRBD1 (6 bases). The germline V and J ends were trimmed by 4 bases and 2 bases, with 17 bases remaining between them. Germline CDR1 reads SGHDN; CDR2 reads FVKESK. The CDR3 length is 17 residues. The CDR3 protein is CASSPLGGGPTNEKLFF. The CDR3 nucleotides are TGTGCCAGCAGCCCCCTAGGGGGGGGCCCCACTAATGAAAAACTGTTTTTT. Looking up the rest from reference TRBV14 and TRBJ1-4 gives the full variable domain: EAGVTQFPSHSVIEKGQTVTLRCDPISGHDNLYWYRRVMGKEIKFLLHFVKESKQDESGMPNNRFLAERTGGTYSTLKVQPAELEDSGVYFCASSPLGGGPTNEKLFFGSGTQLSVL.

The rearrangement joins TRBV28 to TRBJ1-5, with D uncertain. The germline V and J ends were trimmed by 5 bases and 5 bases, with 16 bases remaining between them. Germline V gives CDR1 MDHEN, CDR2 SYDVKM. The CDR3 spans 15 residues. CDR3 loop: CASSTPGSGDQPQHF. CDR3 nucleotides: TGTGCCAGCAGTACCCCAGGTTCCGGGGATCAGCCCCAGCATTTT.

The genes are TRBV29-1 and TRBJ2-1, with 7 nucleotides matching TRBD2. The CDR3 covers 16 residues. Trimming at V came to 6 bases and at J to 1 base, leaving 12 bases not matched to a gene. From germline, CDR1 is SQVTM and CDR2 ANQGSEA. The CDR3 loop reads CSVDDLASGSYNEQFF. Here the CDR3 DNA reads TGCAGCGTCGACGACTTGGCTAGCGGTTCCTACAATGAGCAGTTCTTC.